The entry below gives a single T cell receptor beta chain sequence along with its context. CDR3 length: 14 residues. CDR1 is MGHRA and CDR2 is YSYEKL in the germline V gene. J gave up 10 bases and V 1 base, and 9 bases lay outside the gene matches. The data originate from a study of CD8 T cells in Susac syndrome. RNA amounts of about 0.5 to 1 ug underwent reverse transcription with random hexamers. Amplification of TCR beta CDR3 across 54 Vbeta and 13 Jbeta was performed with immunoSEQ multiplex PCR. TCRdb reprocessed the immunoSEQ multiplex PCR reads via MiXCR and lists one record per CDR3 protein. The sample consists of a few hundred thousand distinct CDR3 sequences, 70% to 90% of them appearing once.

The clonotype was recovered from a human donor with multiple sclerosis. V gene TRBV4-1 combines with J gene TRBJ2-7; 8 nucleotides match TRBD1. The material sequenced was CD8+ T cells from PBMCs. The CDR3 spells CASSQGPPTGEQYF. In nucleotides, the CDR3 is TGCGCCAGCAGCCAAGGCCCCCCGACAGGGGAACAGTACTTC.